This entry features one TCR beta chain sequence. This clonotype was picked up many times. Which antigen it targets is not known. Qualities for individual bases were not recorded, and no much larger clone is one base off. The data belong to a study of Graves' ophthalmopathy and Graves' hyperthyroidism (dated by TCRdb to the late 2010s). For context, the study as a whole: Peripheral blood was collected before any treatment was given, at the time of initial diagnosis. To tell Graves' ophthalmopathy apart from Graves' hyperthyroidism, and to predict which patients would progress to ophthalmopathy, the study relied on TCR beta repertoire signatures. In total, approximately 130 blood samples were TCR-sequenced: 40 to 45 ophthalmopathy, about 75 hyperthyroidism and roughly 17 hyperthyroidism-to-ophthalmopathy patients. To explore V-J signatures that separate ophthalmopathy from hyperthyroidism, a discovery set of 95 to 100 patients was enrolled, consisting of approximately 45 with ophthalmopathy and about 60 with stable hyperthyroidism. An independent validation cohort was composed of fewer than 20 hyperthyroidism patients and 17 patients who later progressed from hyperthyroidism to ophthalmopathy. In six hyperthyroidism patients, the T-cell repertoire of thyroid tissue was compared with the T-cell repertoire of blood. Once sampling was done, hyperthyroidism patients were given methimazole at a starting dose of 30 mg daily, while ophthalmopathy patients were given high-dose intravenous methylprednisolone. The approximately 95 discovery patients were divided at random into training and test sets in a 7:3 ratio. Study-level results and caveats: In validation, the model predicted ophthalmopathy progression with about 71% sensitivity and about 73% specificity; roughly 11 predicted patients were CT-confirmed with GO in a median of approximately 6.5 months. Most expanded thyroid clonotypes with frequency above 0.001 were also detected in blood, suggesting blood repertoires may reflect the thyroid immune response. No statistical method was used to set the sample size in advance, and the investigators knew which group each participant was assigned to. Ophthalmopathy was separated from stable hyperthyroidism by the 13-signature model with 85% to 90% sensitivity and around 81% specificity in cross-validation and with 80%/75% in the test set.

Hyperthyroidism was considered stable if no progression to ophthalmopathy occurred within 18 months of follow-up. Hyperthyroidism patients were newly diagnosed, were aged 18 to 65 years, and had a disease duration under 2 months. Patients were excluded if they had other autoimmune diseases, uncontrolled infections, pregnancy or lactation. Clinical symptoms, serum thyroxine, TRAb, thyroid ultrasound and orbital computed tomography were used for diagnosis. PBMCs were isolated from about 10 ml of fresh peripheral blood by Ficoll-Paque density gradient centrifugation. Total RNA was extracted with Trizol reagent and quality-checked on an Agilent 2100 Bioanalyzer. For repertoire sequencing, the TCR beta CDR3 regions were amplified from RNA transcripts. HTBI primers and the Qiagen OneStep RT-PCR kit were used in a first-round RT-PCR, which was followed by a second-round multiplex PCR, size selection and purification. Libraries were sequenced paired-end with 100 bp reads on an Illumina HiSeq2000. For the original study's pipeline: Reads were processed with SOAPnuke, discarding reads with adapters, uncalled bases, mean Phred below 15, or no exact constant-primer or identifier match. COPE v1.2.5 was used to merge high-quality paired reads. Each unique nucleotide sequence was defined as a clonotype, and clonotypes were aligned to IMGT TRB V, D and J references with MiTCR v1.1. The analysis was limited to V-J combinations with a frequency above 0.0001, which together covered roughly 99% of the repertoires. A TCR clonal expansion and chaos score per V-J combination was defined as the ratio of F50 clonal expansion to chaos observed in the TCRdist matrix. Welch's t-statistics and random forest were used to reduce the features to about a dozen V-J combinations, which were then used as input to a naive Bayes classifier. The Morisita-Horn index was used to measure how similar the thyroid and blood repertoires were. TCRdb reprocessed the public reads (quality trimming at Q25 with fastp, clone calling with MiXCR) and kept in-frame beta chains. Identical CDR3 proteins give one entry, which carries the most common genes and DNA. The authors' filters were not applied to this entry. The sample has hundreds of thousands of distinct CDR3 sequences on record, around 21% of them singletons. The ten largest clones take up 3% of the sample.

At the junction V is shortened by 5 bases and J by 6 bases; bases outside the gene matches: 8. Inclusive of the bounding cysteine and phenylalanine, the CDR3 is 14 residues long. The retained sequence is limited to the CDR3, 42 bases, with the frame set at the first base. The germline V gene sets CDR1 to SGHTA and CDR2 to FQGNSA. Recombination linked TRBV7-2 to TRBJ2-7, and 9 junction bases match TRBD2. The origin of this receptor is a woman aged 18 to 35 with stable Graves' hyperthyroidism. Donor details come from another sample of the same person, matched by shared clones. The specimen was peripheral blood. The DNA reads TGTGCCAGCAGCCCCAGCGGGGGGAGGTCCGAGCAGTACTTC. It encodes CASSPSGGRSEQYF.